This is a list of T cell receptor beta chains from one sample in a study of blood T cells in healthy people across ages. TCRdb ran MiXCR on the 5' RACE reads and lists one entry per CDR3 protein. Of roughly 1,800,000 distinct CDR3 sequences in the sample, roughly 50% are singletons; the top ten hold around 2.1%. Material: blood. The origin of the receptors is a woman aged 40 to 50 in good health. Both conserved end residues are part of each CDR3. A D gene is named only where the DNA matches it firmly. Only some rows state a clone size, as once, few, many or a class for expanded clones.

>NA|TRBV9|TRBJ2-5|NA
TGTGCCAGCAGCGTCATCAGGGGCCAAGAGACCCAGTACTTC
CASSVIRGQETQYF
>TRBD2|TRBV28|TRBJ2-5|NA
TGTGCCAGCAGATTAGCGGGAGGAGGTTACAATGAGCAGTACTTC
CASRLAGGGYNEQYF
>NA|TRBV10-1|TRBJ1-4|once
TGCGCCAGCAGTGAGACCCATGCAACTAATGAAAAACTGTTTTTT
CASSETHATNEKLFF
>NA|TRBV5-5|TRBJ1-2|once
TGTGCCAGCAGCTTGGGTGATACCCTCGGTGGCTACACCTTC
CASSLGDTLGGYTF
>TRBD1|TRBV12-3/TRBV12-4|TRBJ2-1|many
TGTGCCAGCAGTACACCGGGACAGGTATACAATGAGCAGTTCTTC
CASSTPGQVYNEQFF
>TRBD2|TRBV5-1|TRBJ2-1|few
TGCGCCAGCAGCTTGCGGCTAGCGGGGGGGCCCACCTACAATGAGCAGTTCTTC
CASSLRLAGGPTYNEQFF
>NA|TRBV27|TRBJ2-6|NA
TGTGCCAGCAGTTTAATTACGGGGTCTGGGGCCAACGTCCTGACTTTC
CASSLITGSGANVLTF
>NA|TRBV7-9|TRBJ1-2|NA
TGTGCCAGCAGCCTCCTTGTGGTGTCTTTAGGGTACACCTTC
CASSLLVVSLGYTF
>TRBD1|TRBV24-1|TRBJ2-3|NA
TGTGCCACCAGTCAAAATAACAGGGGCTACACAGATACGCAGTATTTT
CATSQNNRGYTDTQYF
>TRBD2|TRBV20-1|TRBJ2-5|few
TGCAGTGCCCCGCAAACTAGCGGTGAGACCCAGTACTTC
CSAPQTSGETQYF
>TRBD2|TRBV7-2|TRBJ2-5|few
TGTGCCAGCAGCTTCAGAGCGGGGGGGCCGGGTGAGACCCAGTACTTC
CASSFRAGGPGETQYF
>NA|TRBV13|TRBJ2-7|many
TGTGCCAGCAGCTCCCGTCCCCACGAGCAGTACTTC
CASSSRPHEQYF
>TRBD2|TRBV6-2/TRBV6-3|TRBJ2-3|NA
TGTGCCAGCAGTTACCAGCGGACTAGCGCTAGCACAGATACGCAGTATTTT
CASSYQRTSASTDTQYF
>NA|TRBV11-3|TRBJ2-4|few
TGTGCCAGCAGCTCCCCGAGGGACCAGACCAAAAACATTCAGTACTTC
CASSSPRDQTKNIQYF